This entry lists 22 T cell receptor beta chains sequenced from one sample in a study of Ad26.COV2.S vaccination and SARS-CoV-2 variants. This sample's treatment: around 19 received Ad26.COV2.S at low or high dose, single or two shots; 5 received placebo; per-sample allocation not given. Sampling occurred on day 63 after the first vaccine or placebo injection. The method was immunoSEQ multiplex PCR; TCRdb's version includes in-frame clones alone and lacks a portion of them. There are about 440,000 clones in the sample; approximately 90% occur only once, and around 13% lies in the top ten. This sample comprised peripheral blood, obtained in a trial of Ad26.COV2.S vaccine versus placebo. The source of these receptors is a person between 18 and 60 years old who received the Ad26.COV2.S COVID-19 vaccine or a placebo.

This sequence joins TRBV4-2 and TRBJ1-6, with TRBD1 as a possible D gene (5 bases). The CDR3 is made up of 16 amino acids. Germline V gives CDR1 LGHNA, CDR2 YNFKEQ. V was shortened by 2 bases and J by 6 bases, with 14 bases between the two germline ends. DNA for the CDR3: TGTGCCAGCAGCCAATTTATGGTTGGGACTAATTCACCCCTCCACTTT. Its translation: CASSQFMVGTNSPLHF.

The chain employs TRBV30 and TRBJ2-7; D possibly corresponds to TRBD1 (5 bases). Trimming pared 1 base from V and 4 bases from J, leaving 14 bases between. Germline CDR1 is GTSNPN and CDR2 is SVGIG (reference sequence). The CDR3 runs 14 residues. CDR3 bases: TGTGCCTGGAGTGCTGACGTAGGGGCGTACGAGCAGTACTTC. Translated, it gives CAWSADVGAYEQYF. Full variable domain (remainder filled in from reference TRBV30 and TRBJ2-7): SQTIHQWPATLVQPVGSPLSLECTVEGTSNPNLYWYRQAAGRGLQLLFYSVGIGQISSEVPQNLSASRPQDRQFILSSKKLLLSDSGFYLCAWSADVGAYEQYFGPGTRLTVT.

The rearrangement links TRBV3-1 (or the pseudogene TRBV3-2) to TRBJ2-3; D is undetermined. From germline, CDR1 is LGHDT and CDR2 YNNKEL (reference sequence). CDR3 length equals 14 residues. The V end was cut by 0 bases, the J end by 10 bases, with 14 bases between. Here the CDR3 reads CASSQDPSFSAQYF. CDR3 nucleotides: TGTGCCAGCAGCCAAGATCCTTCCTTCTCGGCGCAGTATTTT.

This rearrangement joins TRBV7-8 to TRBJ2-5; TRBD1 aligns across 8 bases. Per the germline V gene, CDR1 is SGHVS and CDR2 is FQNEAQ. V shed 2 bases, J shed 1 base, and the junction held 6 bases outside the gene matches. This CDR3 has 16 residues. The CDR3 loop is CASSLWGQVPQETQYF. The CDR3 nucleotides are TGTGCCAGCAGCTTATGGGGACAGGTGCCCCAAGAGACCCAGTACTTC.

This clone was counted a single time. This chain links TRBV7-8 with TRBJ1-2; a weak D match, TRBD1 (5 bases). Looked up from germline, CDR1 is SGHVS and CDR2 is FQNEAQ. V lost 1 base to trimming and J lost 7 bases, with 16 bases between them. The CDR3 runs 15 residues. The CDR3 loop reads CASSLGGIRYSGYTF. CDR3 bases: TGTGCCAGCAGCTTAGGGGGGATTCGTTATAGTGGCTACACCTTC. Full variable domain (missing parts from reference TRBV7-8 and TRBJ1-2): GAGVSQSPRYKVAKRGQDVALRCDPISGHVSLFWYQQALGQGPEFLTYFQNEAQLDKSGLPSDRFFAERPEGSVSTLKIQRTQQEDSAVYLCASSLGGIRYSGYTFGSGTRLTVV.

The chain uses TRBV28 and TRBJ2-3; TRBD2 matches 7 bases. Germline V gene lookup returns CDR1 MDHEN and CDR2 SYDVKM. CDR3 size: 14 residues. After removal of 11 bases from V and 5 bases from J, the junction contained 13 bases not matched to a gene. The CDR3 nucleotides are TGTGCCGGTCGTGGGGCGGGGGACTTAGATACGCAGTATTTT. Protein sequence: CAGRGAGDLDTQYF.

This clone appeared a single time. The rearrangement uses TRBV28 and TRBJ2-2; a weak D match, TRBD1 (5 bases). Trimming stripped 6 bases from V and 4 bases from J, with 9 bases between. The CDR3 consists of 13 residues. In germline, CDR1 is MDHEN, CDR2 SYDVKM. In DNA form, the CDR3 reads TGTGCCAGCAGGGGGCCGATCACCGGGGAGCTGTTTTTT. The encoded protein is CASRGPITGELFF.

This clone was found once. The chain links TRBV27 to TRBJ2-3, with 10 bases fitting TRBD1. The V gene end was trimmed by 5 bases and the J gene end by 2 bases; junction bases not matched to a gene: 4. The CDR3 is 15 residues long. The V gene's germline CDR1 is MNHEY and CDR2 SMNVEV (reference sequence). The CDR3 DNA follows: TGTGCCAGCAGTCGACAGGGGGCGGACACAGATACGCAGTATTTT. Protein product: CASSRQGADTDTQYF.

CDR3 nucleotides: TGTGCCAGCAGCGCTGGGGGGGGGCATTATGGCTACACCTTC. Translated, it gives CASSAGGGHYGYTF. This chain joins TRBV9 and TRBJ1-2, with D possibly TRBD1 on 6 matching bases. The CDR3 has 14 amino acids. Germline V gives CDR1 SGDLS, CDR2 YYNGEE. Trimming left V 3 bases short and J 5 bases short, with 14 bases between.

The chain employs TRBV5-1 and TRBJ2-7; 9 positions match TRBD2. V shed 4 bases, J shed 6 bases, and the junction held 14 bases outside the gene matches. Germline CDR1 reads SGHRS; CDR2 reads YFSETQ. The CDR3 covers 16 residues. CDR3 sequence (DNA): TGCGCCAGCAGCGCCCGTCCTGCGGGAGGGGCGGGCGAGCAGTACTTC. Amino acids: CASSARPAGGAGEQYF.

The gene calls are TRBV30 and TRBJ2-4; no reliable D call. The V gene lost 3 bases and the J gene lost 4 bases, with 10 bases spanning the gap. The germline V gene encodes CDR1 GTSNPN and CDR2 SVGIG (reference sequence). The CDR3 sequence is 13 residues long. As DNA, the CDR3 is TGTGCCTGGAGGGGGATAGAGAAAAACATTCAGTACTTC. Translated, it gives CAWRGIEKNIQYF.

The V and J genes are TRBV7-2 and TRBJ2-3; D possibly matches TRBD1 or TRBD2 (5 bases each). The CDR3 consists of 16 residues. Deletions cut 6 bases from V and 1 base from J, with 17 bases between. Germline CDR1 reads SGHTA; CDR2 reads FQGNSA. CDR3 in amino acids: CASRTQTVGGTDTQYF. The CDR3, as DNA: TGTGCCAGCAGAACCCAAACCGTGGGGGGCACAGATACGCAGTATTTT. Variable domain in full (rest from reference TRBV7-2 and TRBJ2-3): GAGVSQSPSNKVTEKGKDVELRCDPISGHTALYWYRQSLGQGLEFLIYFQGNSAPDKSGLPSDRFSAERTGGSVSTLTIQRTQQEDSAVYLCASRTQTVGGTDTQYFGPGTRLTVL.

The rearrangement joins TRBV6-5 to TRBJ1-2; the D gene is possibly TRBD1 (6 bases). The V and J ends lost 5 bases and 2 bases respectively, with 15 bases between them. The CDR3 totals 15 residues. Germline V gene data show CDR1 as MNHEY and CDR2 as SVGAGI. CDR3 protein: CASSLARTENYGYTF. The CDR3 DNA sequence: TGTGCCAGCAGTCTGGCCAGGACAGAGAACTATGGCTACACCTTC.

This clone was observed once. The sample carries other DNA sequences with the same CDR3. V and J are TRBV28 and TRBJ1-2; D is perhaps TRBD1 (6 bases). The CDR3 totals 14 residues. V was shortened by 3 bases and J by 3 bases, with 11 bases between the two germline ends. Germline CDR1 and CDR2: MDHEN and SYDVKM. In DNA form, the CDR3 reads TGTGCCAGCAGTTTGCAGGGGCGAGACTATGGCTACACCTTC. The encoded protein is CASSLQGRDYGYTF.

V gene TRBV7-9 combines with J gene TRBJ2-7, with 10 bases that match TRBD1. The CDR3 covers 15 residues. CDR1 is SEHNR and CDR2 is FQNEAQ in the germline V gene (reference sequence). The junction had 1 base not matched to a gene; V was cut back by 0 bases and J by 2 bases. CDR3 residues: CASSLAGTGAYEQYF. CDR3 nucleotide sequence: TGTGCCAGCAGCTTAGCCGGGACAGGGGCCTACGAGCAGTACTTC.

The CDR3 is CASSFLGTGAIRNNEQFF. In DNA form, the CDR3 reads TGTGCCAGTAGCTTCCTAGGGACAGGGGCCATACGGAACAATGAGCAGTTCTTC. The gene calls are TRBV19 and TRBJ2-1; 10 bases map to TRBD1. The germline CDR1 and CDR2 sequences are LNHDA and SQIVND (reference sequence). V shed 6 bases and J 5 bases; nucleotides not matched to a gene: 16. CDR3 length: 18 residues.

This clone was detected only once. In nucleotides, the CDR3 is TGTGCCATCACCGCCACTAGCGGGGCCCACGAGCAGTACTTC. This encodes CAITATSGAHEQYF. This chain links TRBV10-3 with TRBJ2-7, with TRBD2 matching over 10 bases. CDR3 length: 14 residues. Losses at the gene ends were 7 bases for V and 5 bases for J; bases not matched to a gene: 8. CDR1 and CDR2 (germline): ENHRY, SYGVKD.

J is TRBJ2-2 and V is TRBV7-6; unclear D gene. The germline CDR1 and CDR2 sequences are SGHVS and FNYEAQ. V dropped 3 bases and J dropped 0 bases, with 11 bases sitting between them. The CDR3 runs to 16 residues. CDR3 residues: CASSLKQIANTGELFF. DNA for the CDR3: TGTGCCAGCAGCTTGAAACAAATCGCGAACACCGGGGAGCTGTTTTTT.

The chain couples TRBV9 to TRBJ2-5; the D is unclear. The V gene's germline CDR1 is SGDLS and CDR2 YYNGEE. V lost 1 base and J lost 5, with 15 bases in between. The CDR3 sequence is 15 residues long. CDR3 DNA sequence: TGTGCCAGCAGCGTACTAGATGGGCTAGGGGAGACCCAGTACTTC. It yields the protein CASSVLDGLGETQYF.

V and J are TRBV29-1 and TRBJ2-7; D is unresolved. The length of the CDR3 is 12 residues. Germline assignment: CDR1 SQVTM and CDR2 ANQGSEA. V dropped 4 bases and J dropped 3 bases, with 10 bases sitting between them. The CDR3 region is CSVVSGVYEQYF. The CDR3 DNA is TGCAGCGTTGTTTCCGGCGTCTACGAGCAGTACTTC.

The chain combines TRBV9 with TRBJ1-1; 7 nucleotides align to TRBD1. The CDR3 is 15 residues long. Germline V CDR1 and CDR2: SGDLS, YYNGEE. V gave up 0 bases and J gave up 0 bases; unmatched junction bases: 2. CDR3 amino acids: CASSVVDRVNTEAFF. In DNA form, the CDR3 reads TGTGCCAGCAGCGTAGTTGACAGGGTGAACACTGAAGCTTTCTTT.

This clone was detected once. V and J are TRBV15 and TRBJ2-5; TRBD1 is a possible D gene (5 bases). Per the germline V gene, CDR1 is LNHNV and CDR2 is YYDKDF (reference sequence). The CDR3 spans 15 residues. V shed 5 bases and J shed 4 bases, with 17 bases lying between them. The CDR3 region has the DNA TGTGCCACCAGCTCTTCTCGGGCAGGGATAGAGACCCAGTACTTC. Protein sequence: CATSSSRAGIETQYF.